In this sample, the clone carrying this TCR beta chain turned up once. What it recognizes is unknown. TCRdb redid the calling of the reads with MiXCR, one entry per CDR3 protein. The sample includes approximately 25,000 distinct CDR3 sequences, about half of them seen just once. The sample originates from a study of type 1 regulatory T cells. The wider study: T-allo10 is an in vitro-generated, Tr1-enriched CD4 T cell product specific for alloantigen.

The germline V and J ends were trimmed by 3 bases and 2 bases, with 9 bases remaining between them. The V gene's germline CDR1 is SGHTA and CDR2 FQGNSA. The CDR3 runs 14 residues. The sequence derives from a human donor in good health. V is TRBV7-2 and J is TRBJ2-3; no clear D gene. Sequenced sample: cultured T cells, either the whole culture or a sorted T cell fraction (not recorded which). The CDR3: CASSFGPNTDTQYF. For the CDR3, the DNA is TGTGCCAGCAGCTTTGGCCCAAACACAGATACGCAGTATTTT.